The source of this T cell receptor (beta chain) is a study of a mutant IDH1 vaccine in newly diagnosed glioma. About this clone: Its antigen is still unknown.

Assay: immunoSEQ multiplex PCR; the TCRdb copy retains only in-frame clones and omits some. The sample carries tens of thousands of clones, 90% to 95% recorded once. The time point is: week 5, during vaccination. The vaccine gave 300 ug of a 20-mer mutant IDH1 peptide subcutaneously per dose. This specimen was PBMCs, taken from a glioma patient whose treatment included an IDH1 peptide vaccine. The origin of this receptor is a woman between 50 and 59 years old with glioma.

The CDR3 is CSVTDRASLYGYTF. CDR3 bases: TGCAGCGTGACGGACAGGGCCTCTCTATATGGCTACACCTTC. The rearrangement links TRBV29-1 to TRBJ1-2; 8 nucleotides agree with TRBD1. The germline V gene has CDR1 SQVTM and CDR2 ANQGSEA. J gave up 5 bases and V 6 bases, and 11 bases lay outside the gene matches. This CDR3 has 14 residues.